These 30 T cell receptor beta chains share one sample of origin, sequenced in a study of blood T cells in healthy people across ages. Sample-barcoded 5' priming and a J-beta primer mix drove a second PCR of about 7 to 12 cycles. TCRdb re-called the 5' RACE reads with MiXCR, one entry per CDR3 protein. In the table there are about 1.5 million distinct CDR3 sequences, 40% to 45% of which are singletons. Sequenced input: blood. All receptors come from a woman aged 18-30 years in good health.

This rearrangement joins TRBV27 to TRBJ2-3; 11 bases are a match to TRBD2. V gave up 4 bases and J gave up 1 base; unmatched junction bases: 10. The length of the CDR3 is 18 residues. CDR1 is MNHEY, CDR2 SMNVEV, per germline (reference sequence). The CDR3 bases are TGTGCCAGCAGTTCGGCAACTAGCGGGAGTCGGGGCACAGATACGCAGTATTTT. It translates to CASSSATSGSRGTDTQYF.

The CDR3: CASTAPTGSYGYTF. The DNA for the CDR3 is TGTGCCAGCACCGCACCGACAGGGAGCTATGGCTACACCTTC. V is TRBV6-5 and J is TRBJ1-2, with 7 bases identical to TRBD1. Germline V gives CDR1 MNHEY, CDR2 SVGAGI. Trimming cost V 7 bases and J 4 bases; bases outside gene matches: 9. The CDR3 is 14 residues long.

This clonotype was counted a few times. The genes are TRBV10-3 and TRBJ2-5; possible D gene TRBD1, 6 bases. Trimming removed 2 bases at V and 5 bases at J, with 9 bases between. Germline assignment: CDR1 ENHRY and CDR2 SYGVKD. The CDR3 runs to 13 residues. CDR3 coding DNA: TGTGCCATCAGTGAGCAGGGGTCCGAGACCCAGTACTTC. Its translation: CAISEQGSETQYF.

The chain recombines TRBV7-2 with TRBJ2-3; D unclear. CDR3 length: 15 amino acids. The V and J ends lost 6 bases and 4 bases respectively, with 17 bases between them. CDR1 and CDR2 from the germline V gene are SGHTA and FQGNSA. DNA for the CDR3: TGTGCCAGCAGTCTCCCCCTTAATGAACCAGATACGCAGTATTTT. Amino acid sequence: CASSLPLNEPDTQYF.

The sample holds a few counts of this clonotype. The chain combines TRBV12-3 or TRBV12-4 with TRBJ2-7; 10 bases match TRBD1. The J segment lost 0 bases and the V segment lost 0 bases, leaving 2 bases of the junction unmatched. The CDR3 runs to 16 residues. The CDR3 protein is CASSLAGQGVSYEQYF. Written as DNA, the CDR3 is TGTGCCAGCAGTTTAGCCGGACAGGGGGTCTCCTACGAGCAGTACTTC.

The sample holds a few counts of this clonotype. This chain links TRBV3-1 with TRBJ1-2; D may be TRBD1 (5 bases). Germline lookup yields CDR1 LGHDT and CDR2 YNNKEL (reference sequence). Between the trimmed V and J ends, which lost 8 bases and 7 bases, there was a span of 17 bases. This CDR3 is 13 amino acids long. In DNA, the CDR3 is TGTGCCAGCCGGCCGAGAGGGGCGAGTGGCTACACCTTC. It encodes CASRPRGASGYTF.

This clonotype was counted between two and nine times. The V call is TRBV27, the J call TRBJ2-5, with D perhaps matching TRBD1 (5 bases). The V end was cut by 6 bases, the J end by 1 base, with 12 bases between. Germline assignment: CDR1 MNHEY and CDR2 SMNVEV (reference sequence). The CDR3 has 14 residues. The CDR3 coding sequence is TGTGCCAGCAGCTTCATCGACAGCCAAGAGACCCAGTACTTC. Amino acids: CASSFIDSQETQYF.

This chain uses TRBV7-9 with TRBJ2-3; 9 bases are shared with TRBD2. The CDR3 consists of 15 residues. From germline, CDR1 is SEHNR and CDR2 FQNEAQ (reference sequence). After removal of 5 bases from V and 6 bases from J, the junction contained 9 bases not matched to a gene. CDR3 protein: CASSPSGTSRDTQYF. The CDR3 DNA reads as TGTGCCAGCAGCCCATCTGGGACTAGCCGGGATACGCAGTATTTT.

The chain uses TRBV4-1 and TRBJ2-2; TRBD1 agrees at 10 bases. V trimming: 2 bases; J trimming: 6 bases; junction bases outside the gene matches: 3. CDR3 length equals 15 residues. CDR1 is MGHRA and CDR2 is YSYEKL in the germline V gene. DNA of the CDR3: TGCGCCAGCAGCCAACTAGACAGGGGGCCCGGGGAGCTGTTTTTT. The encoded protein is CASSQLDRGPGELFF.

The rearrangement joins TRBV6-1 to TRBJ1-2; TRBD1 matches at 8 bases. V dropped 5 bases and J dropped 8; count of bases not matched to a gene: 7. The CDR3 totals 13 residues. Germline V gene lookup returns CDR1 MNHNS and CDR2 SASEGT. The CDR3 spells CASSQDRGKGYTF. CDR3 sequence (DNA): TGTGCCAGCAGTCAAGACAGGGGTAAGGGCTACACCTTC.

The table lists this clonotype with a count of one. The gene calls are TRBV5-5 and TRBJ2-7, with D possibly TRBD2 on 5 matching bases. The length of the CDR3 is 16 residues. Germline V gene sequence: CDR1 SGHKS, CDR2 YYEKEE (reference sequence). Trimming removed 4 bases at V and 0 bases at J, with 17 bases between. The chain's CDR3 is CASSPPELGDSYEQYF. CDR3 DNA sequence: TGTGCCAGCAGCCCCCCGGAGCTCGGGGACTCCTACGAGCAGTACTTC.

The CDR3 DNA reads TGTGCCAGCAGTACAAGGACTAGCGCTTCCTACGAGCAGTACTTC. Its protein is CASSTRTSASYEQYF. The genes are TRBV6-2 or TRBV6-3 and TRBJ2-7, with 9 bases aligning to TRBD2. V lost 5 bases, J lost 1 base, and 6 bases stayed unmatched. The CDR3 length is 15 residues. The germline gives CDR1 MNHEY, CDR2 SVGEGT.

The CDR3 sequence is CASSMPDIPNTEAFF. DNA for the CDR3: TGTGCCAGTAGTATGCCAGATATCCCTAACACTGAAGCTTTCTTT. The gene calls are TRBV19 and TRBJ1-1, with unresolved D. There are 15 residues in the CDR3. Germline CDR1 and CDR2: LNHDA and SQIVND (reference sequence). With 3 bases removed from V and 2 bases from J, the gap between germline ends came to 13 bases.

The chain recombines TRBV12-3 or TRBV12-4 with TRBJ1-1, with D possibly matching TRBD1 (5 bases). The CDR3 spans 16 residues. The V gene lost 0 bases and the J gene lost 3 bases, with 14 bases spanning the gap. The CDR3 spells CASSLAGLRDDTEAFF. The CDR3 region has the DNA TGTGCCAGCAGTTTAGCGGGACTCCGCGACGACACTGAAGCTTTCTTT.

This clonotype was seen many times. CDR3 in DNA: TGTGCCAGCAGTGAACAGGGCAGCTATGGCTACACCTTC. Encoded protein: CASSEQGSYGYTF. The chain recombines TRBV6-1 with TRBJ1-2; possible D gene TRBD1, 5 bases. This CDR3 has 13 residues. The germline V gene has CDR1 MNHNS and CDR2 SASEGT. V lost 2 bases, J lost 4 bases, and 8 bases lay in between.

This chain links TRBV5-8 with TRBJ2-5, with TRBD1 as a possible D gene (6 bases). The CDR3 is 13 amino acids. The V end lost 2 bases, the J end lost 11 bases, and 16 bases lay between the germline ends. Germline V CDR1 and CDR2: SGHTS, YDEGEE. CDR3 bases: TGTGCCAGCAGCTTCGGACAGATGTACAAGCAGTACTTC. Residues: CASSFGQMYKQYF.

This clonotype has more than one count but fewer than ten. The V call is TRBV29-1, the J call TRBJ2-5; 13 nucleotides align to TRBD2. Gene TRBJ2-7 matches the end of the DNA better, so the J call may be wrong. There are 15 residues in the CDR3. Germline CDR1 reads SQVTM; CDR2 reads ANQGSEA. Here the CDR3 reads CSVEGLAGGLDEQYF. DNA of the CDR3: TGCAGCGTTGAAGGACTAGCGGGAGGCTTGGACGAGCAGTACTTC.

This clonotype has a handful of counts. J is TRBJ2-5 and V is TRBV7-2; 11 bases are shared with TRBD1. Germline CDR1 and CDR2: SGHTA and FQGNSA. This CDR3 comprises 19 residues. V shed 5 bases, J shed 5 bases, and the junction held 19 bases outside the gene matches. The CDR3 DNA is TGTGCCAGCAGCCCCCTCCGGGTCGGGACAGGGGGATTGCGGGAGACCCAGTACTTC. Its protein is CASSPLRVGTGGLRETQYF.

This chain uses TRBV7-2 with TRBJ2-1; no firm D call. With 6 bases removed from V and 0 bases from J, the gap between germline ends came to 9 bases. Per germline, CDR1 SGHTA and CDR2 FQGNSA. This CDR3 has 14 residues. The DNA for the CDR3 is TGTGCCAGCAGGAACTGGAGCTCCTACAATGAGCAGTTCTTC. Protein product: CASRNWSSYNEQFF.

This clonotype occurred once. The chain has TRBV7-9 and TRBJ2-7; D gene uncertain. The ends were cut back, 6 bases at V and 4 bases at J, with 13 bases in the middle. The CDR3 length is 13 residues. Germline V gene sequence: CDR1 SEHNR, CDR2 FQNEAQ (reference sequence). CDR3 sequence (DNA): TGTGCCAGCAGTCCAGAGCTGGGGTACGAGCAGTACTTC. This codes for CASSPELGYEQYF.

V gene TRBV12-3 or TRBV12-4 combines with J gene TRBJ2-7; 7 nucleotides agree with TRBD1. The V and J ends lost 6 bases and 5 bases, in that order; junction bases with no gene match: 10. This CDR3 spans 14 amino acids. CDR3 in amino acids: CASSPARGRNEQYF. The CDR3 nucleotides are TGTGCCAGCAGCCCGGCAAGGGGGCGGAACGAGCAGTACTTC.

J is TRBJ2-7 and V is TRBV20-1; the D gene is possibly TRBD1 (6 bases). Trimming cost V 7 bases and J 5 bases, with 18 bases left between them. The CDR3 length is 13 residues. Germline lookup yields CDR1 DFQATT and CDR2 SNEGSKA (reference sequence). CDR3 residues: CSEGQMSDNEQYF. As DNA, the CDR3 is TGCAGTGAGGGACAAATGAGCGATAACGAGCAGTACTTC.

The gene calls are TRBV20-1 and TRBJ1-2, with 7 bases lining up with TRBD1. Germline values: CDR1 DFQATT, CDR2 SNEGSKA (reference sequence). The CDR3 has 15 residues. The ends lost 0 bases at V and 5 bases at J; junction bases unmatched: 9. This CDR3 is CSARDVTGAPYGYTF. The CDR3 nucleotides read TGCAGTGCTAGAGATGTTACAGGGGCCCCTTATGGCTACACCTTC.

The rearrangement links TRBV5-6 to TRBJ2-3, with TRBD1 matching over 8 bases. This CDR3 is 16 amino acids long. The germline V gene has CDR1 SGHDT and CDR2 YYEEEE. V was clipped by 1 base and J by 6 bases; unmatched bases: 10. The CDR3 is CASSLSRDRPGDTQYF. The CDR3 region has the DNA TGTGCCAGCAGCTTGTCCCGGGACAGGCCGGGGGATACGCAGTATTTT.

The rearrangement links TRBV6-5 to TRBJ2-1; 8 bases match TRBD2. Looked up from germline, CDR1 is MNHEY and CDR2 is SVGAGI. J was trimmed by 2 bases and V by 7 bases; bases with no gene match: 4. This CDR3 comprises 14 residues. This CDR3 is CASTPTSAYNEQFF. The CDR3 DNA reads as TGTGCCAGCACCCCGACTAGCGCCTACAATGAGCAGTTCTTC.

This chain uses TRBV12-3 or TRBV12-4 with TRBJ1-2, with D maybe TRBD1 (6 bases). V lost 3 bases and J lost 2, with 13 bases in between. This CDR3 region has 15 residues. The CDR3 sequence: CASSFEPGANYGYTF. CDR3 bases: TGTGCCAGCAGTTTCGAGCCAGGGGCGAACTATGGCTACACCTTC.

J is TRBJ2-7 and V is TRBV4-3; tentatively, D is TRBD2 (6 bases). Germline CDR1 is LGHNA and CDR2 is YSLEER. Trimming removed 5 bases at V and 3 bases at J, with 20 bases between. The CDR3 sequence is 16 residues long. CDR3 region: CASSSRFQWGDYEQYF. For the CDR3, the DNA is TGCGCCAGCAGCTCCCGTTTTCAGTGGGGGGACTACGAGCAGTACTTC.

The V and J genes are TRBV27 and TRBJ1-2; D remains ambiguous. The CDR3 covers 13 residues. V dropped 0 bases and J dropped 3 bases, with 5 bases sitting between them. Germline V gene data show CDR1 as MNHEY and CDR2 as SMNVEV (reference sequence). CDR3 DNA sequence: TGTGCCAGCAGTTTATCGATGGACTATGGCTACACCTTC. Translated, it gives CASSLSMDYGYTF.

On this clonotype itself: A read error may produce the germline difference seen at one junction end. The CDR3, as DNA: TGTGCCCGGAGTGTGACGAGACTAGGCGAGCAGTTCTTC. This encodes CARSVTRLGEQFF. This sequence joins TRBV30 and TRBJ2-1; maybe TRBD2 (6 bases). Germline lookup yields CDR1 GTSNPN and CDR2 SVGIG (reference sequence). The CDR3 spans 13 residues.

V usage is TRBV4-3 and J usage is TRBJ2-1; 10 bases match TRBD2. V was clipped by 1 base and J by 2 bases; unmatched bases: 2. The CDR3 sequence is 16 residues long. Germline V gene lookup returns CDR1 LGHNA and CDR2 YSLEER. The CDR3 DNA reads as TGCGCCAGCAGCCAAGGGACTAGCGGAACCTACAATGAGCAGTTCTTC. It translates to CASSQGTSGTYNEQFF.